This passage covers 24 T cell receptor beta chains from one sample sequenced in a study of cytomegalovirus exposure and HLA in healthy donors. Primers: 60 Vbeta forward and 13 Jbeta reverse. Only in-frame clones appear in the TCRdb table, and some are missing; sequencing was by immunoSEQ multiplex PCR. The sample lists about 160,000 clones, roughly 78% occurring once. The source material was PBMCs. Receptors were obtained from a woman aged 40 to 50 in good health and CMV-seronegative.

J is TRBJ2-7 and V is TRBV6-6; maybe TRBD2 (5 bases). CDR1 and CDR2 (germline): MNHNY, SVGAGI (reference sequence). The CDR3 spans 14 residues. The V gene lost 2 bases and the J gene lost 2 bases, with 10 bases spanning the gap. CDR3 coding DNA: TGTGCCAGCAGTTACGAGGGAACAGCCTACGAGCAGTACTTC. Translating it yields CASSYEGTAYEQYF.

The chain combines TRBV10-3 with TRBJ1-5, with D tentatively TRBD1 (6 bases). Looked up from germline, CDR1 is ENHRY and CDR2 is SYGVKD. CDR3 length: 12 amino acids. The germline V and J ends were trimmed by 10 bases and 2 bases, with 9 bases remaining between them. The CDR3 sequence is CATSGGNQPQHF. CDR3 coding DNA: TGTGCCACCTCAGGGGGCAATCAGCCCCAGCATTTT.

The chain joins TRBV7-9 to TRBJ1-1; a weak D match, TRBD1 (6 bases). Trimming shortened V by 3 bases and J by 0 bases, and 14 bases separated the two germline ends. The CDR3 contains 16 residues. The germline V gene encodes CDR1 SEHNR and CDR2 FQNEAQ (reference sequence). This chain's CDR3 is CASSFLRGIMNTEAFF. The DNA for the CDR3 is TGTGCCAGCAGCTTTTTGAGGGGGATCATGAACACTGAAGCTTTCTTT.

The genes are TRBV4-1 and TRBJ2-3; 9 positions agree with TRBD2. The CDR3 consists of 16 residues. The V gene's germline CDR1 is MGHRA and CDR2 YSYEKL. The J segment lost 1 base and the V segment lost 0 bases, leaving 2 bases of the junction unmatched. CDR3 protein: CASSQEPSGGTDTQYF. The CDR3 DNA sequence: TGCGCCAGCAGCCAAGAACCTAGCGGGGGCACAGATACGCAGTATTTT.

The J gene is TRBJ1-1, the V gene TRBV18; D is undetermined. V dropped 3 bases and J dropped 3 bases, with 14 bases sitting between them. CDR3 length: 15 residues. CDR1 and CDR2 (germline): KGHSH, LQKENI. In nucleotides, the CDR3 is TGTGCCAGCTCACCGAACTCGCGGGTTTACACTGAAGCTTTCTTT. It specifies CASSPNSRVYTEAFF. The full variable domain, rest sourced from reference TRBV18 and TRBJ1-1, is NAGVMQNPRHLVRRRGQEARLRCSPMKGHSHVYWYRQLPEEGLKFMVYLQKENIIDESGMPKERFSAEFPKEGPSILRIQQVVRGDSAAYFCASSPNSRVYTEAFFGQGTRLTVV.

This clone was seen once. The rearrangement uses TRBV28 and TRBJ1-2, with TRBD1 matching over 8 bases. The CDR3 consists of 14 residues. V lost 5 bases, J lost 3 bases, and 5 bases stayed unmatched. CDR1 and CDR2 from the germline V gene are MDHEN and SYDVKM. The CDR3 is CASSRQGFDYGYTF. CDR3 nucleotide sequence: TGTGCCAGCAGTAGACAGGGGTTCGACTATGGCTACACCTTC.

The chain has TRBV13 and TRBJ2-7; TRBD1 matches at 8 bases. There are 14 residues in the CDR3. Germline V lookup: CDR1 PRHDT, CDR2 FYEKMQ (reference sequence). V lost 5 bases, J lost 3 bases, and 6 bases stayed unmatched. The CDR3, as DNA: TGTGCCAGCAGCCGCGACAGGGGTAGCTACGAGCAGTACTTC. Protein sequence: CASSRDRGSYEQYF.

This clone was detected once. CDR3 in amino acids: CASSPRRGGEQYF. For the CDR3, the DNA is TGTGCCAGCTCACCACGGCGGGGGGGCGAGCAGTACTTC. V is TRBV18 and J is TRBJ2-7; 9 bases fit TRBD2. The V and J ends lost 1 base and 6 bases, in that order; junction bases with no gene match: 1. Germline CDR1 reads KGHSH; CDR2 reads LQKENI. The CDR3 loop spans 13 amino acids.

The chain employs TRBV4-1 and TRBJ1-2; 8 nucleotides align to TRBD1. Trimming at V came to 3 bases and at J to 5 bases, leaving 8 bases not matched to a gene. Germline V lookup: CDR1 MGHRA, CDR2 YSYEKL. This CDR3 spans 15 amino acids. DNA for the CDR3: TGCGCCAGCAGCCACGAAGGACAGGGAGTATATGGCTACACCTTC. Its translation is CASSHEGQGVYGYTF.

The rearrangement uses TRBV27 and TRBJ1-6; weak D call: TRBD1 (5 bases). The CDR3 spans 19 residues. Trimming took off 5 bases at V and 5 bases at J, with 25 bases between the two ends. Germline lookup yields CDR1 MNHEY and CDR2 SMNVEV (reference sequence). The CDR3 is CASSVTRAGRSPDNSPLHF. The CDR3 DNA reads TGTGCCAGCAGTGTGACTCGTGCGGGACGGAGTCCGGATAATTCACCCCTCCACTTT.

The chain has TRBV9 and TRBJ2-1; the match to TRBD2 covers 14 bases. V lost 0 bases to trimming and J lost 8 bases; unmatched junction nucleotides: 4. The CDR3 is made up of 16 amino acids. Germline CDR1 reads SGDLS; CDR2 reads YYNGEE. The CDR3, as DNA: TGTGCCAGCAGCGTAGGGACTAGCGGGGGGCCGTATGAGCAGTTCTTC. Translated: CASSVGTSGGPYEQFF.

This sequence joins TRBV27 and TRBJ2-2; 8 nucleotides line up with TRBD1. Germline values: CDR1 MNHEY, CDR2 SMNVEV (reference sequence). Trimming at V came to 8 bases and at J to 0 bases, leaving 14 bases not matched to a gene. This CDR3 has 18 residues. The CDR3 coding sequence is TGTGCCAGCTACCCGGGCAGGGGGCGAGGCACGAACACCGGGGAGCTGTTTTTT. Translating it yields CASYPGRGRGTNTGELFF.

CDR3 DNA sequence: TGCGCCAGCAGCGCCGGACAGGGGGCGACAGATACGCAGTATTTT. Protein product: CASSAGQGATDTQYF. The V gene is TRBV5-1, the J gene TRBJ2-3, with 11 nucleotides matching TRBD1. The trim removed 4 bases at V and 3 bases at J, leaving 4 bases unmatched. The CDR3 is 15 residues long. Germline V gene lookup returns CDR1 SGHRS and CDR2 YFSETQ.

Written as DNA, the CDR3 is TGTGCCAGCAGCTTGGAGGCAGGCCGGTTAGCCCAGCATTTT. This sequence encodes CASSLEAGRLAQHF. The chain links TRBV7-2 to TRBJ1-5; the D is unclear. This CDR3 contains 14 residues. From germline, CDR1 is SGHTA and CDR2 FQGNSA. V was cut by 3 bases and J by 11 bases, with 17 bases left in between. The entire variable domain, with the rest obtained from reference TRBV7-2 and TRBJ1-5, is as follows: GAGVSQSPSNKVTEKGKDVELRCDPISGHTALYWYRQSLGQGLEFLIYFQGNSAPDKSGLPSDRFSAERTGGSVSTLTIQRTQQEDSAVYLCASSLEAGRLAQHFGDGTRLSIL.

In its sample, this clone was seen a few times. The chain uses TRBV6-5 and TRBJ2-1, with 7 bases matching TRBD2. The length of the CDR3 is 11 residues. CDR1 is MNHEY and CDR2 is SVGAGI in the germline V gene. J gave up 9 bases and V 9 bases, and 5 bases lay outside the gene matches. The CDR3 spells CASLGGGEQFF. The CDR3 nucleotides read TGTGCCAGTCTGGGGGGGGGTGAGCAGTTCTTC.

The chain combines TRBV4-1 with TRBJ2-5; 8 bases are a match to TRBD1. The assigned J gene may be wrong: the sequence end matches TRBJ2-7 better. The CDR3 runs to 15 residues. Germline CDR1 and CDR2: MGHRA and YSYEKL. As DNA, the CDR3 is TGCGCCAGCAGCCAGGACGGGACAGGCATCTACGAGCAGTACTTC. It is translated as CASSQDGTGIYEQYF.

V gene TRBV9 combines with J gene TRBJ2-2, with D perhaps matching TRBD1 (5 bases). Trimming shortened V by 0 bases and J by 2 bases, and 11 bases separated the two germline ends. This CDR3 spans 16 amino acids. The germline V gene has CDR1 SGDLS and CDR2 YYNGEE. The CDR3 region is CASSVAKGPNTGELFF. DNA of the CDR3: TGTGCCAGCAGCGTAGCTAAGGGGCCTAACACCGGGGAGCTGTTTTTT.

This chain joins TRBV5-4 and TRBJ2-7, with 8 bases aligning to TRBD1. The ends lost 3 bases at V and 2 bases at J; junction bases unmatched: 7. The CDR3 runs 15 residues. The germline V gene has CDR1 SGHNT and CDR2 YYREEE (reference sequence). CDR3 bases: TGTGCCAGCAGCTCCCCGGGACAGGCCACCTACGAGCAGTACTTC. It is translated as CASSSPGQATYEQYF. Full variable domain (missing parts from reference TRBV5-4 and TRBJ2-7): ETGVTQSPTHLIKTRGQQVTLRCSSQSGHNTVSWYQQALGQGPQFIFQYYREEENGRGNFPPRFSGLQFPNYSSELNVNALELDDSALYLCASSSPGQATYEQYFGPGTRLTVT.

This clone is a singleton in its sample. The chain joins TRBV14 to TRBJ1-6; 7 bases agree with TRBD1. V trimming: 5 bases; J trimming: 7 bases; junction bases outside the gene matches: 2. This CDR3 comprises 13 residues. Germline V gene data show CDR1 as SGHDN and CDR2 as FVKESK. This CDR3 reads CASSGRGNSPLHF. The CDR3 DNA reads TGTGCCAGCAGCGGCAGGGGGAATTCACCCCTCCACTTT.

The chain carries TRBV28 and TRBJ1-2, with D unresolved. This CDR3 is 14 amino acids long. V was pared by 1 base and J by 4 bases, with 10 bases between. The germline gives CDR1 MDHEN, CDR2 SYDVKM. CDR3 in DNA: TGTGCCAGCAGTTTATCTTTGGAGGGCTATGGCTACACCTTC. This encodes CASSLSLEGYGYTF.

In its sample, this clone was seen a few times. The CDR3 here is CASRAGTSTDTQYF. The CDR3 region has the DNA TGCGCCAGCAGGGCGGGAACTAGCACAGATACGCAGTATTTT. The V call is TRBV5-1, the J call TRBJ2-3; D may be TRBD2 (6 bases). Germline V CDR1 and CDR2: SGHRS, YFSETQ. Trimming removed 5 bases from V and 0 bases from J, with 10 bases in between. The CDR3 runs 14 residues.

This chain uses TRBV19 with TRBJ1-2; D gene uncertain. Germline CDR1 is LNHDA and CDR2 is SQIVND (reference sequence). Trimming left V 1 base short and J 8 bases short, with 14 bases between. The CDR3 is made up of 14 amino acids. This CDR3 reads CASSIAGHIQGYTF. The CDR3 region has the DNA TGTGCCAGTAGTATAGCAGGCCATATCCAAGGCTACACCTTC.

This clone was counted once. The rearrangement joins TRBV6-6 to TRBJ2-5; 9 nucleotides align to TRBD1. CDR3 size: 12 residues. V lost 5 bases to trimming and J lost 11 bases; unmatched junction nucleotides: 6. The germline V gene encodes CDR1 MNHNY and CDR2 SVGAGI (reference sequence). The DNA for the CDR3 is TGTGCCAGCAGTAGGGACAGGGACACGCAGTACTTC. Its translation: CASSRDRDTQYF.

The chain joins TRBV6-4 to TRBJ1-5, with TRBD1 as a possible D gene (5 bases). The CDR3 runs 16 residues. Germline loops: CDR1 MRHNA, CDR2 SNTAGT. V shed 4 bases and J shed 3 bases, with 16 bases lying between them. CDR3 nucleotides: TGTGCCAGCAGTGCGTTACGGAGGGGAGACAATCAGCCCCAGCATTTT. Translated, it gives CASSALRRGDNQPQHF.